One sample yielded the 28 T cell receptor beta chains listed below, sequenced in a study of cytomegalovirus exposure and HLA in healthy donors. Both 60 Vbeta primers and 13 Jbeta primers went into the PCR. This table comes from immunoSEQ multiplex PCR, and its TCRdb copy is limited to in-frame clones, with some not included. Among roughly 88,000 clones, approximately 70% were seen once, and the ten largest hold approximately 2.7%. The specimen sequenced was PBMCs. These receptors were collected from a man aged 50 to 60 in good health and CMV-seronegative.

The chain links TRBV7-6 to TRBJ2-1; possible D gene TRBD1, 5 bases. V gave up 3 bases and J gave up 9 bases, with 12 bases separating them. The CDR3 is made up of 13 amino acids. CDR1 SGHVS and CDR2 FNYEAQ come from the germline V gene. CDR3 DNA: TGTGCCAGCAGCTTGGCCAGGGCAGGTGAGCAGTTCTTC. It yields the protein CASSLARAGEQFF.

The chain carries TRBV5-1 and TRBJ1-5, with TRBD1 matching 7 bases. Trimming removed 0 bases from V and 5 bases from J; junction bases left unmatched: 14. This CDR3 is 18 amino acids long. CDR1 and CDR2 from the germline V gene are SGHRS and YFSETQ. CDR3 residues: CASSLGDSSRGSDQPQHF. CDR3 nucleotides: TGCGCCAGCAGCTTGGGGGACAGCAGCCGGGGGAGCGATCAGCCCCAGCATTTT.

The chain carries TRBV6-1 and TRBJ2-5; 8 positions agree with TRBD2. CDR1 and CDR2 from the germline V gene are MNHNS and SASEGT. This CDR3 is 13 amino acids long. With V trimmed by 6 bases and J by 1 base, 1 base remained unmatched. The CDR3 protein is CASRTSGQETQYF. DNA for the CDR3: TGTGCCAGCAGAACTAGCGGCCAAGAGACCCAGTACTTC.

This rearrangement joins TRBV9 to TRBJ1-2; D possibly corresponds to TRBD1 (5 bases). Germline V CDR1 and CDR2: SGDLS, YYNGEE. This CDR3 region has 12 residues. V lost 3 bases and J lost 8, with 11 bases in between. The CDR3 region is CASSALQEGYTF. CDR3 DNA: TGTGCCAGCAGCGCCTTACAGGAAGGCTACACCTTC. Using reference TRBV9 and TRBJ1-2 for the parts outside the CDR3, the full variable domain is DSGVTQTPKHLITATGQRVTLRCSPRSGDLSVYWYQQSLDQGLQFLIQYYNGEERAKGNILERFSAQQFPDLHSELNLSSLELGDSALYFCASSALQEGYTFGSGTRLTVV.

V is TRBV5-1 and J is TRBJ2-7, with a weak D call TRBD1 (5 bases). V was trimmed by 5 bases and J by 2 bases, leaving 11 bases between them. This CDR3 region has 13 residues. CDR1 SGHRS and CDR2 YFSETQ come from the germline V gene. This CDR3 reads CASSQDSTYEQYV. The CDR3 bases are TGCGCCAGCAGTCAAGACAGTACCTACGAGCAGTACGTC.

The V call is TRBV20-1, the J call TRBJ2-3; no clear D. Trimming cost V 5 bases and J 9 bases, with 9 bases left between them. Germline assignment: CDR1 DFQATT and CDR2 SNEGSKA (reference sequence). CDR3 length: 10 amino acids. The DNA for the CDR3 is TGCAGTGCTCCGCATGCGACGCAGTATTTT. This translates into CSAPHATQYF.

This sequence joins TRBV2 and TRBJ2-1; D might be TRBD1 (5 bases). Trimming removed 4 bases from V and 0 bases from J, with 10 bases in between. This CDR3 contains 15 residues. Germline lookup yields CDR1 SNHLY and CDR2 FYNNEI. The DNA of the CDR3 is TGTGCCAGCAGTGCATGGGGCCCCTCCTACAATGAGCAGTTCTTC. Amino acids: CASSAWGPSYNEQFF.

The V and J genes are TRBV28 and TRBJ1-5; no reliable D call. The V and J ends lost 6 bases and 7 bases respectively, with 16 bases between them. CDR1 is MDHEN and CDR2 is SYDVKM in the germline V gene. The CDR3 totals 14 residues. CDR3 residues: CASSRGRAWQPQHF. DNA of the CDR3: TGTGCCAGCAGCCGAGGGCGTGCCTGGCAGCCCCAGCATTTT.

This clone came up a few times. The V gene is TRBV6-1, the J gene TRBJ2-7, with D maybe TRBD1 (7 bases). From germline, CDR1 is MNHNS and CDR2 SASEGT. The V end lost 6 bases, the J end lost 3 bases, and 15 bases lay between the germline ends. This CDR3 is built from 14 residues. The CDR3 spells CASRWGDSLYEQYF. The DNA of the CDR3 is TGTGCCAGCAGATGGGGGGACAGCCTCTACGAGCAGTACTTC.

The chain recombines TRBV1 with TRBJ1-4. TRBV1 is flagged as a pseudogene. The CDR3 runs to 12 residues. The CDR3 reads CTSSLSGGFLFF. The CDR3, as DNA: TGCACCAGCAGCCTCTCGGGAGGGTTTCTGTTTTTT.

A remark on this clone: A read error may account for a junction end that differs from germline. The CDR3 nucleotides are TGCGCCAGCAGGCAAGGGACGGGACACTCCCTTGGGGAAGCTTTCTTT. Translated, it gives CASRQGTGHSLGEAFF. The chain links TRBV4-3 to TRBJ1-1, with a tentative D call TRBD1 (6 bases). The CDR3 is made up of 16 amino acids. Germline-derived CDR1 and CDR2 are LGHNA and YSLEER.

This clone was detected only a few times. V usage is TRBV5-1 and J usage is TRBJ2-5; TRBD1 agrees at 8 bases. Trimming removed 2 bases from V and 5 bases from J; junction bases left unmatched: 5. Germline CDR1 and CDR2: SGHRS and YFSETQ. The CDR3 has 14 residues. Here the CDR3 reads CASSLGTGGETQYF. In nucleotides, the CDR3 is TGCGCCAGCAGCTTAGGGACAGGCGGGGAGACCCAGTACTTC. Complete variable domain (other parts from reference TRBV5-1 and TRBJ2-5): KAGVTQTPRYLIKTRGQQVTLSCSPISGHRSVSWYQQTPGQGLQFLFEYFSETQRNKGNFPGRFSGRQFSNSRSEMNVSTLELGDSALYLCASSLGTGGETQYFGPGTRLLVL.

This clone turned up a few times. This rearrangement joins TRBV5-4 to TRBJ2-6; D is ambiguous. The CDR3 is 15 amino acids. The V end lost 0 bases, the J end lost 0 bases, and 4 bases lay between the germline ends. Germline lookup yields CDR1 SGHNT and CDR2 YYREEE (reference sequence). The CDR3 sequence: CASSLAGSGANVLTF. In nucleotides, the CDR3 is TGTGCCAGCAGCTTGGCCGGCTCTGGGGCCAACGTCCTGACTTTC. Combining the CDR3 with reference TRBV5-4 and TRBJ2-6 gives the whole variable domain ETGVTQSPTHLIKTRGQQVTLRCSSQSGHNTVSWYQQALGQGPQFIFQYYREEENGRGNFPPRFSGLQFPNYSSELNVNALELDDSALYLCASSLAGSGANVLTFGAGSRLTVL.

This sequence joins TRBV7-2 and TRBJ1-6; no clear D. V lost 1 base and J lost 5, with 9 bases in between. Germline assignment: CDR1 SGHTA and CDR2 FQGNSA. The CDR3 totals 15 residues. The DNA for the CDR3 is TGTGCCAGCAGCTTAGTTGCTGTAGATAATTCACCCCTCCACTTT. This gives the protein CASSLVAVDNSPLHF.

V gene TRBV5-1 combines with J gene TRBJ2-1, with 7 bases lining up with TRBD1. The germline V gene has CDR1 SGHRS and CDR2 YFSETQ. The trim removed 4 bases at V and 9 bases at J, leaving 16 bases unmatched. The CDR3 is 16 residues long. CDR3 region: CASSVGLDRVQSEQFF. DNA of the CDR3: TGCGCCAGCAGCGTCGGGCTAGACAGGGTGCAGAGTGAGCAGTTCTTC. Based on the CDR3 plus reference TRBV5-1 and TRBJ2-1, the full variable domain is KAGVTQTPRYLIKTRGQQVTLSCSPISGHRSVSWYQQTPGQGLQFLFEYFSETQRNKGNFPGRFSGRQFSNSRSEMNVSTLELGDSALYLCASSVGLDRVQSEQFFGPGTRLTVL.

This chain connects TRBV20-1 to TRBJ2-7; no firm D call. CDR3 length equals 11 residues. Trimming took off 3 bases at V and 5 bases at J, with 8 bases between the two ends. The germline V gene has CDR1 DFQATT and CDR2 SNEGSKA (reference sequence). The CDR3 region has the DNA TGCAGTGCTAGGGCAAACGACGAGCAGTACTTC. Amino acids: CSARANDEQYF.

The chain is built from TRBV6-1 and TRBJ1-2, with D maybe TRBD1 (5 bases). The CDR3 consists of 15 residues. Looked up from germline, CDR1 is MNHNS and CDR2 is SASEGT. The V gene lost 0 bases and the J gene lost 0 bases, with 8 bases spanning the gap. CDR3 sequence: CASSEAPRANYGYTF. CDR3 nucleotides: TGTGCCAGCAGTGAAGCGCCCAGGGCTAACTATGGCTACACCTTC.

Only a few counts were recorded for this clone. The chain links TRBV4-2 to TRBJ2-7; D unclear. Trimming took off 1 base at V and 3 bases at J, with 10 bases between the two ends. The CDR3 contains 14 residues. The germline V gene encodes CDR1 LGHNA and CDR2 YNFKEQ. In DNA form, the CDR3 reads TGTGCCAGCAGCCAAGCTACCTTCGGCTACGAGCAGTACTTC. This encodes CASSQATFGYEQYF.

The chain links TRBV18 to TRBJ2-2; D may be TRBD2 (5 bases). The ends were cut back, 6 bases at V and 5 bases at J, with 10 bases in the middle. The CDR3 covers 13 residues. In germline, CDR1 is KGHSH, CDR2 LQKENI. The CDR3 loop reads CASSDQRTGELFF. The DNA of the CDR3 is TGTGCCAGCTCGGATCAGCGGACCGGGGAGCTGTTTTTT.

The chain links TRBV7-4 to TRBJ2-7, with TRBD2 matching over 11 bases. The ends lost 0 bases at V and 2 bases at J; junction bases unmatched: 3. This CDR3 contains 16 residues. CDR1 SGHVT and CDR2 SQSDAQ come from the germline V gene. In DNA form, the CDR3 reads TGTGCCAGCAGCTTAGCGACTAGCGGGGCCCCCTACGAGCAGTACGTC. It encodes CASSLATSGAPYEQYV.

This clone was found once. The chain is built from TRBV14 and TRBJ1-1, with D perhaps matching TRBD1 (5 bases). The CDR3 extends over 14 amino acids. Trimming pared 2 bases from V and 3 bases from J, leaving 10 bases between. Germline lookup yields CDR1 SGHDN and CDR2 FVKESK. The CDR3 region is CASSQQGWYTEAFF. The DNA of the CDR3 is TGTGCCAGCAGCCAACAGGGATGGTACACTGAAGCTTTCTTT. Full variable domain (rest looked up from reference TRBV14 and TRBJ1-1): EAGVTQFPSHSVIEKGQTVTLRCDPISGHDNLYWYRRVMGKEIKFLLHFVKESKQDESGMPNNRFLAERTGGTYSTLKVQPAELEDSGVYFCASSQQGWYTEAFFGQGTRLTVV.

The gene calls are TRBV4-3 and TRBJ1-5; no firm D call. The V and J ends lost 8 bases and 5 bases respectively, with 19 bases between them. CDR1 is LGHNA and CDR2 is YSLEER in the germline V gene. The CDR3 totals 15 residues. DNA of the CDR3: TGCGCCAGCTCGGAGACCCGGGGAAGGGATCAGCCCCAGCATTTT. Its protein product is CASSETRGRDQPQHF.

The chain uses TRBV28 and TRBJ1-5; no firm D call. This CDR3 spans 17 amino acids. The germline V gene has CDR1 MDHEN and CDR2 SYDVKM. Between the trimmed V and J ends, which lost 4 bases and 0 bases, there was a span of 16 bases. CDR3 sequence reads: CASSSRVSSDSNQPQHF. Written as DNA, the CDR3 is TGTGCCAGCAGTTCGCGGGTTTCATCTGATAGCAATCAGCCCCAGCATTTT.

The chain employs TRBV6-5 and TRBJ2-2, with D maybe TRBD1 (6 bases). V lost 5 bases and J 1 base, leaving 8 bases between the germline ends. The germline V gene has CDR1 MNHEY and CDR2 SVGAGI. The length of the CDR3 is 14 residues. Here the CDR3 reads CASSRTVNTGELFF. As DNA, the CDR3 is TGTGCCAGCAGTAGGACAGTGAACACCGGGGAGCTGTTTTTT.

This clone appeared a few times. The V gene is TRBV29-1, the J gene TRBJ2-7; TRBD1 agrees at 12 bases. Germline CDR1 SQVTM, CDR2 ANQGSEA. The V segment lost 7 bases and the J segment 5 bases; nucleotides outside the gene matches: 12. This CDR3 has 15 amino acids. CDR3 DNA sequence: TGCAGCGCCGCCAAGTCCGGGACAGGGGGCAACGAGCAGTACTTC. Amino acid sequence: CSAAKSGTGGNEQYF.

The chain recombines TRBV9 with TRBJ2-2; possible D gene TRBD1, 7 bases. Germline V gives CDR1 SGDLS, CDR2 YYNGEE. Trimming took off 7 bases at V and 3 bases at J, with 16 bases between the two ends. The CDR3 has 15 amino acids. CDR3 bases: TGTGCCAGCCGGCGGGGCAGGGGGGACACCGGGGAGCTGTTTTTT. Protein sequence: CASRRGRGDTGELFF.

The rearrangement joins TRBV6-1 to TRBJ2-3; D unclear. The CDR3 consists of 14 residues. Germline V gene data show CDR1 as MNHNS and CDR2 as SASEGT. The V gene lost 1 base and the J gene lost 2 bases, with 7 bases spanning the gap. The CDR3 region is CASSEVATTDTQYF. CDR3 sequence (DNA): TGTGCCAGCAGTGAAGTAGCCACCACAGATACGCAGTATTTT.

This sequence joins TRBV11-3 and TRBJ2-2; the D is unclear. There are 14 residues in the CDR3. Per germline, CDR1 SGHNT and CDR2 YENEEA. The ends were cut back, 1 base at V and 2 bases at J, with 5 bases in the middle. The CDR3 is CASSLVTNTGELFF. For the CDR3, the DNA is TGTGCCAGCAGCTTAGTCACTAACACCGGGGAGCTGTTTTTT.